The source of this T cell receptor beta chain is a study of identical twins. Using its own MiXCR run on the 5' RACE reads, TCRdb lists one record per CDR3 protein. The repertoire includes fewer than 900,000 distinct CDR3 sequences, around 20% of them detected once, and roughly 4.3% sits in the top ten. The V segment lost 6 bases and the J segment 5 bases; nucleotides outside the gene matches: 9. Germline assignment: CDR1 SGHTA and CDR2 FQGNSA. The CDR3 covers 16 residues. In this sample, this clonotype turned up a few times. A further study also used this sample, focusing on T cells expressing NK-cell markers. This second report adds: Topping the CD3+CD56-NKG2C+ fraction as well were these clonotypes, in a handful of donors. Specificity for HCMV among expanded NKG2C+ T cell clones was not established.

The sequence came from a woman younger than 30 in good health. V usage is TRBV7-2 and J usage is TRBJ2-1, with TRBD2 matching 11 bases. The sequencing input was PBMCs. The CDR3 loop reads CASRLTGTSGNNEQFF. The CDR3 region has the DNA TGTGCCAGCAGACTAACCGGGACTAGCGGAAACAATGAGCAGTTCTTC.